The entry below gives a single T cell receptor beta chain sequence along with its context. These data originate in a study of OX40 agonist ivuxolimab in advanced cancers. Sequencing used immunoSEQ multiplex PCR; TCRdb keeps in-frame clones, though not all of them. This table holds approximately 35,000 clones, around three quarters found once. The junction had 13 bases not matched to a gene; V was cut back by 4 bases and J by 0 bases. Germline V CDR1 and CDR2: SGDLS, YYNGEE. The CDR3 length is 18 residues. This sequence was found in an adult with an advanced solid tumor such as melanoma, head and neck, liver or kidney cancer. The V and J genes are TRBV9 and TRBJ2-3, with 8 nucleotides matching TRBD2. This material consisted of CD4+ or CD8+ T cells sorted from blood, taken in a trial of the OX40 agonist ivuxolimab. CDR3 sequence (DNA): TGTGCCAGCAGCCCTCGATTGCGGCGGGGGGAAAGCACAGATACGCAGTATTTT. The encoded protein is CASSPRLRRGESTDTQYF.